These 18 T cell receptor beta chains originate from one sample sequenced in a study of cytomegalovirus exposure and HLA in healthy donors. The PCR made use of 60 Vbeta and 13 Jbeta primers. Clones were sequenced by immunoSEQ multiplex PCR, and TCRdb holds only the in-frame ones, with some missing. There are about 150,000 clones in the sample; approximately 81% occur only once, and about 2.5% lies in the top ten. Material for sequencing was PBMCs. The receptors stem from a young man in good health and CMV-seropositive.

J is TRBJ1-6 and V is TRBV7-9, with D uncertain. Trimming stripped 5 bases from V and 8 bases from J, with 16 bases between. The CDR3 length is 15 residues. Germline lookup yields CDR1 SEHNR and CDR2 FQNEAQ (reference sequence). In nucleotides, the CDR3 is TGTGCCAGCAGCGGCTCGGGAGGGCGGTATTCACCCCTCCACTTT. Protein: CASSGSGGRYSPLHF.

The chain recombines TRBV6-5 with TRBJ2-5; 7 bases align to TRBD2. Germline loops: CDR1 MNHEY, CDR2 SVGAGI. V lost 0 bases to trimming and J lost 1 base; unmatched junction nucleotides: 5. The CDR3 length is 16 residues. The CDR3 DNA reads TGTGCCAGCAGTTACTCTTCGCTAGCGGTCCAAGAGACCCAGTACTTC. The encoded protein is CASSYSSLAVQETQYF.

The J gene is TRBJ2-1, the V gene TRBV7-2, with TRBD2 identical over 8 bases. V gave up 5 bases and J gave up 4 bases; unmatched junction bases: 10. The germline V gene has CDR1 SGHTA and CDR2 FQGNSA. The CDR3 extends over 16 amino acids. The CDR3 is CASSLIGTSGYNEQFF. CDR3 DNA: TGTGCCAGCAGCCTCATTGGGACTAGTGGGTACAATGAGCAGTTCTTC.

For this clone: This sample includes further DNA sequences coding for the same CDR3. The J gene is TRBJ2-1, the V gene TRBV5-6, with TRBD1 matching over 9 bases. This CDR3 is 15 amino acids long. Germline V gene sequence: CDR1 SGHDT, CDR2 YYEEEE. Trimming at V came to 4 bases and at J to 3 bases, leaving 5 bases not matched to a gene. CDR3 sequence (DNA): TGTGCCAGCAGCACATGGACAGGGGTCTACAATGAGCAGTTCTTC. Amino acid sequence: CASSTWTGVYNEQFF.

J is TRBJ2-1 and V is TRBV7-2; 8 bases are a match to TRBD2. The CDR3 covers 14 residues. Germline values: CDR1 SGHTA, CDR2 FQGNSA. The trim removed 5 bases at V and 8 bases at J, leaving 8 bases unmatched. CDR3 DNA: TGTGCCAGCAGCAGAGCGGGAGTCTTTGATGAGCAGTTCTTC. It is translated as CASSRAGVFDEQFF.

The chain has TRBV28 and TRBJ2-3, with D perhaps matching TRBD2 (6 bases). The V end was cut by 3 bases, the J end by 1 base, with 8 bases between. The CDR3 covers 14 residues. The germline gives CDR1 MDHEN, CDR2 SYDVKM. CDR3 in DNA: TGTGCCAGCAGTTTCCCGGGAGGCACAGATACGCAGTATTTT. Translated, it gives CASSFPGGTDTQYF.

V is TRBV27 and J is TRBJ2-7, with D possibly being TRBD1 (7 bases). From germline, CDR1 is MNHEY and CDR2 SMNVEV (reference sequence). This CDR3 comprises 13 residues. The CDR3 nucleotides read TGTGTCTCAGGGGGGAGCCCCGCCTACGAGCAGTACGTC. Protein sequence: CVSGGSPAYEQYV.

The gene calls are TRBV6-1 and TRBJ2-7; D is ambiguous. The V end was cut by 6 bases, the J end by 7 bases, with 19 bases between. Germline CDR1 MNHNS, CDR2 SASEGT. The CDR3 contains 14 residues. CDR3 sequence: CASSWIDSSGEQYV. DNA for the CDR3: TGTGCCAGCAGCTGGATTGATTCGTCTGGGGAGCAGTACGTC.

In DNA form, the CDR3 reads TGCGCCAGCAGCCGGACAGGGAGGATGAATGAAAAACTGTTTTTT. Protein product: CASSRTGRMNEKLFF. The V gene is TRBV4-1, the J gene TRBJ1-4; TRBD1 matches 8 bases. V gave up 4 bases and J gave up 5 bases; unmatched junction bases: 6. This CDR3 has 15 residues. The germline gives CDR1 MGHRA, CDR2 YSYEKL.

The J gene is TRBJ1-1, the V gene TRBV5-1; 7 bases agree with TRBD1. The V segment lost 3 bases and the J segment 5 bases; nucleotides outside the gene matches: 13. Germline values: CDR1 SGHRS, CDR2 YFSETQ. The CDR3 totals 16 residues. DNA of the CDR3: TGCGCCAGCAGCTCGGACAGGCGAGTAGTGAGGACTGAAGCTTTCTTT. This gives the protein CASSSDRRVVRTEAFF.

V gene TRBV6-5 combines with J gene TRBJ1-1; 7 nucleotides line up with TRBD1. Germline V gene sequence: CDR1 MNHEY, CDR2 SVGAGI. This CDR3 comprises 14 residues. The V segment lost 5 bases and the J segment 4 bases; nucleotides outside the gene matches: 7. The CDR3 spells CASSEAQGSTEAFF. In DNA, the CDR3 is TGTGCCAGCAGTGAGGCACAGGGGAGCACTGAAGCTTTCTTT.

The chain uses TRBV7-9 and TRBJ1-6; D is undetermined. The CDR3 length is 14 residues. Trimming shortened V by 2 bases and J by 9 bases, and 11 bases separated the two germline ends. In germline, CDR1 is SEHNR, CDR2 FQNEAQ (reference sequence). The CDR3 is CASSLLGVRSPLHF. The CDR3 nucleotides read TGTGCCAGCAGCTTACTTGGAGTACGTTCACCCCTCCACTTT.

Here the CDR3 reads CASMQQGGFYNEQFF. In nucleotides, the CDR3 is TGCGCCAGCATGCAACAGGGGGGGTTCTACAATGAGCAGTTCTTC. The genes are TRBV5-1 and TRBJ2-1, with a possible D match to TRBD1 (8 bases). The CDR3 is 15 residues long. The V gene lost 6 bases and the J gene lost 3 bases, with 16 bases spanning the gap. CDR1 and CDR2 from the germline V gene are SGHRS and YFSETQ.

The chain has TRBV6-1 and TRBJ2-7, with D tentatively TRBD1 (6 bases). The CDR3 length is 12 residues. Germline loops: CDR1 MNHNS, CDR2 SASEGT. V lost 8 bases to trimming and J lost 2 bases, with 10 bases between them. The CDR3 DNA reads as TGTGCCAGCGTCTGGGGGCCCTACGAGCAGTACGTC. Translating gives CASVWGPYEQYV.

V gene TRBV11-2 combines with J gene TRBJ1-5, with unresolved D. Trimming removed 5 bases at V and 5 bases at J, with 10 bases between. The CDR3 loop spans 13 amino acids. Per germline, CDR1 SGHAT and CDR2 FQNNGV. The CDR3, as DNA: TGTGCCAGCAGCGGTGCACTTCATCAGCCCCAGCATTTT. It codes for CASSGALHQPQHF.

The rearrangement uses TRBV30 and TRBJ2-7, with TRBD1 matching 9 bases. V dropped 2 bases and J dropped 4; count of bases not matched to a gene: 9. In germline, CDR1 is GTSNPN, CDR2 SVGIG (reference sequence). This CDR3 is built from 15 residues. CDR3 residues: CAWSSGTGNRYEQYF. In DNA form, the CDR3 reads TGTGCCTGGAGTTCCGGGACAGGGAACAGATACGAGCAGTACTTC.

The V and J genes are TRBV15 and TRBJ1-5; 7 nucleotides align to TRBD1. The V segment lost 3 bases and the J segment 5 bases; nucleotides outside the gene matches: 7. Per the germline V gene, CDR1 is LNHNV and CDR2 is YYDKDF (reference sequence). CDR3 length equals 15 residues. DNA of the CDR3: TGTGCCACCAGCAGGGAATTACAGGGGTATCAGCCCCAGCATTTT. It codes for CATSRELQGYQPQHF. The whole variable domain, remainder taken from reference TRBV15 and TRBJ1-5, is DAMVIQNPRYQVTQFGKPVTLSCSQTLNHNVMYWYQQKSSQAPKLLFHYYDKDFNNEADTPDNFQSRRPNTSFCFLDIRSPGLGDTAMYLCATSRELQGYQPQHFGDGTRLSIL.

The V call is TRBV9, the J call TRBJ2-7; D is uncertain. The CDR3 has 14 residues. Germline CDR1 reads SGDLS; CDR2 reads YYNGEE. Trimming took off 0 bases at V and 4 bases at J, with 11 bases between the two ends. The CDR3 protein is CASSVGASSYEQYF. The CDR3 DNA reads TGTGCCAGCAGCGTAGGAGCTAGTTCGTACGAGCAGTACTTC.